This T cell receptor beta chain originates from a study of cytomegalovirus exposure and HLA in healthy donors. Study outcomes and limitations: Equally common other TCR beta chains were less clonally expanded than HLA-associated ones, a later analysis found. TCR beta V segments were, for the most part, productive about 87% or about 30% of the time in an earlier analysis.

In its sample, this clone was seen a few times. Its antigen is undetermined. With 60 Vbeta and 13 Jbeta primers, the PCR was carried out. The authors' processing: About 11 million of the roughly 80 million unique TCR beta chains counted in a later analysis were shared. The assay was immunoSEQ multiplex PCR, and TCRdb's table has in-frame clones only and misses some. The DNA gave D and trimming, while V, J and clone size come from that table. The sample lists 170,000 or so clones, about 80% occurring once. Germline-derived CDR1 and CDR2 are MNHNS and SASEGT. The CDR3 sequence is 19 residues long. V trimming: 3 bases; J trimming: 7 bases; junction bases outside the gene matches: 17.

The sequencing sample was made of PBMCs. This sequence joins TRBV6-1 and TRBJ2-1; 11 bases match TRBD2. The receptor comes from a man aged 60 to 75 in good health and CMV-seronegative. Here the CDR3 DNA reads TGTGCCAGCAGTGACGCCGGACTAGCGGGCCTAAGGGGGGGAAATGAGCAGTTCTTC. Translation gives CASSDAGLAGLRGGNEQFF.